This entry concerns a single TCR beta chain. This clone has only a few counts. The clone's antigen remains unknown. Base-call qualities are not available, and no considerably larger clone is one nucleotide away. This entry belongs to a study of cytomegalovirus exposure and HLA in healthy donors (dated by TCRdb to 2015 to 2018). Describing the broader study: An earlier analysis of approximately 600 of the donors reported 276 Gb of sequence data and 117 million unique TCR beta sequences from about 200 million T cells. A later genetic analysis used genome-wide SNP genotypes for 398 of the 666 donors, treating that subset as a discovery cohort. The genetic ancestry cluster associated with self-reported Caucasian donors included about 84% of the roughly 390 genotyped donors. Every repertoire in the discovery cohort had been generated on one and the same sequencing platform. In a later analysis, previously published TCR beta repertoires from about 670 donors were re-analyzed and high-resolution HLA genotyping was added so that TCR occurrence patterns could be studied. Alongside the repertoire data, information on donor age, sex, ethnicity and CMV serostatus was compiled. Roughly five DR-DQ haplotypes were treated as single units for association and clustering because of strong linkage in the cohort. The later analysis used no new phenotypic data to find candidate immune exposures, relying instead on TCR beta sequences and their occurrence across donors. A separate validation cohort of more than 100 different subjects was used in addition to the roughly 620-subject first cohort. An early release covering just under 650 HLA-typed donors comprised 250 to 350 gigabases of sequencing data and tens of millions of unique TCR sequences. Among about 370 genotyped donors of the cohort, an average of roughly 230,000 unique TCR beta nucleotide sequences was sequenced per donor, of which about 18% were non-productive. HLA typing covered class I and class II loci at four-digit resolution. The number of donors typed differed by locus, with roughly 620-630 for A, B, C, DRB1 and DQB1, about 500 for DQA1, 600 to 610 for DPA1, and 472 for DPB1. The study aimed to test whether signatures of past pathogen exposure could be identified by cataloging public T cell receptors. To predict cytomegalovirus infection status, the study brought together high-throughput TCR immunosequencing, statistical association of individual TCRs with disease status, and machine learning. An earlier analysis of approximately 630 of the donors applied high-throughput TCR beta sequencing to assess whether each TCR beta V gene segment acted as functional or pseudogenic. The study used immunosequencing to profile the T cell repertoires of several hundred subjects and linked those repertoires to cytomegalovirus serostatus.

Trimming takes 3 bases off V and 1 base off J; junction bases not matched to a gene: 3. Reading the germline V gene gives CDR1 SGDLS and CDR2 YYNGEE. Counted from cysteine to phenylalanine, this CDR3 has 14 amino acids. Only CDR3 DNA remains: 42 bases, in frame from the first base. The cohort comprised some 680 healthy bone marrow donors. At the time of sampling, every cohort member was nominally healthy, though immune exposures that went unrecorded were likely present. The donor tested CMV seronegative and was one of the 352 seronegative cohort members. Each donor provided a peripheral blood sample, and peripheral blood mononuclear cells were used for TCR beta sequencing. Genomic DNA was extracted from the blood cell samples with the Qiagen DNeasy Blood Extraction Kit. Broader findings and caveats from the paper: The classifier was reported to diagnose cytomegalovirus status with high specificity and sensitivity in both the original cohort and the validation cohort. In the study, some 160 TCR beta chains were listed as associated with cytomegalovirus. This cohort had only TCR beta chains sequenced, and the lack of alpha or paired-chain data limited which features could be detected. A further reported finding was that TCR beta sequences accurately predicted the HLA-A and HLA-B alleles for most subjects in the first cohort. Most CMV-associated TCR beta chains appeared to be HLA-restricted in a later analysis, and the HLA associations seemed to be driven largely by CMV exposure. Linkage disequilibrium might explain the correlated functional status among segregating V segments, but an unknown experimental factor could not be excluded. It was suggested by the authors that the approach could potentially be generalized to other disease states and immunological phenotypes. When HLA alleles, especially DR and DQ, strongly co-occurred, attributing TCR associations to individual alleles was difficult. Most TCR sequences were observed very rarely across donors, whereas some public TCRs were present in many individuals. Because HLA typing was unavailable for some donors at each locus, only the typed subset was used in association tests. The sequencing pipeline was judged likely to have produced a cluster of highly shared sequence variants as a technical artifact. Compared with equally common non-associated chains, HLA-associated TCR beta chains in a later analysis were more clonally expanded and had lower generation probabilities. Some IMGT-functional V segments, including TRBV6-2 and TRBV6-3, could not be told apart with the 87-base-pair reads, so those segments were excluded. In a later genetic analysis, a missense DCLRE1C variant was associated with V-gene and J-gene trimming of TCR beta chains, and the association was replicated in an independent cohort. The presence/absence analyses assumed that sequencing depth was roughly uniform across donors, and that assumption may not be true. Because counts were too low, some 17 rarely observed V segments, including chromosome 9 orphons, were left out of the earlier analysis of roughly 600 of the donors. A later genetic analysis reported fewer N-insertions in productive TCRs among donors in an Asian-associated ancestry cluster than the roughly 700-donor mean. Immune exposure information for the cohort was limited to CMV serostatus. In a later analysis, around 15,000 TCR beta sequences were associated with specific HLA alleles at a false discovery rate of 0.05. In vitro tests confirmed that a few of the cytomegalovirus-associated TCR beta chains recognize cytomegalovirus antigens. According to a later analysis, TCR association rates differed among HLA loci, with DRB1 alleles showing the most associated TCRs and HLA-C alleles showing the fewest. In an earlier analysis of 587 of the donors, most TCR beta V segments were observed in productive rearrangements about 87% or about 30% of the time, broadly matching IMGT annotations. According to a later analysis, parvovirus B19, influenza, CMV and Epstein-Barr virus appeared linked to several top co-occurrence clusters.

The library was produced with the immunoSEQ multiplex PCR assay. The multiplex PCR relied on a mix of 60 forward primers for TCR Vbeta segments and 13 reverse primers for TCR Jbeta segments. A multiplex PCR assay on genomic DNA amplified the CDR3 region of rearranged TCR beta genes. The amplified TCR beta libraries were sequenced on the Illumina HiSeq System as 87-base-pair reads. The study's processing was this. In a later analysis, about 80 million unique TCR beta chains were counted across the 666 repertoires, and approximately 11 million of these chains were shared by at least two donors. A nearest-neighbor algorithm error-corrected the raw reads and collapsed the reads into unique sequences, merging closely related sequences to remove PCR and sequencing errors. To assign V, D and J gene segments, CDR3 sequences were aligned to IMGT reference sequences. Each retained sequence needed at least a six-nucleotide match to both a V gene segment and a J gene segment. Rearrangements were classified as productive when the CDR3 lacked stop codons and remained in frame with V and J, and all other rearrangements were classified as non-productive. CDR3 was defined by IMGT convention, running from the second conserved V-encoded cysteine to the conserved J-encoded phenylalanine. Sequences without an unambiguous match to a single V gene segment were excluded from the earlier analysis of about 630 of the donors. In an earlier analysis of 587 of the donors, V segments were called functional above 56.7% productive rearrangements and were called segregating when the between-donor standard deviation exceeded 5%. A statistical classification framework was built to diagnose cytomegalovirus status from the catalog of TCR beta chain sequences. In a later analysis, V and J genes were assigned by comparing TCR nucleotide sequences against IMGT/GENE-DB human TR gene sequences. In a later analysis, CDR3 sequences and most-parsimonious VDJ recombination scenarios were assigned using the TCRdist pipeline. In a later analysis, each TCR beta chain was defined by its CDR3 amino acid sequence together with its V-gene family, and reads without a unique V-gene family were excluded. In a later analysis, 450 to 600 highly shared, low-generation-probability nucleotide sequences were removed to address suspected cross-contamination and a sequencing artifact. A later analysis calculated a clonal expansion index for each public chain from normalized within-repertoire ranks of inferred template counts. In a later analysis, generation probabilities were computed with a VDJ recombination model fitted to out-of-frame rearrangements, and the resulting probabilities were checked against IGoR. In a later analysis, TCR-TCR, TCR-HLA and TCR-CMV co-occurrence was scored with hypergeometric tests, and a repertoire-size bias correction was applied to TCR pairs. False discovery rates were estimated in a later analysis by permuting HLA or CMV assignments 20 times. In a later analysis, co-occurring TCRs were grouped using DBSCAN, with TCRdist sequence similarity added in when clustering inside HLA-allele-positive subsets. Repertoires with fewer than 30,000 or more than 120,000 public chains, plus five repertoires with anomalous nucleotide sharing, were excluded from co-occurrence clustering. TCRdb retrieved this table from immuneACCESS and kept in-frame rearrangements only. Not all clones are present; in checked studies, unresolved V genes account for under half, and no reason is known for the remainder. The V and J calls and clone size were taken over from that table, and D and trimming were inferred from the DNA. The sample table holds 100,000 to 150,000 clones, of which 15% were seen once. The ten largest make up over 1.5% of the sample.

The sequencing sample was made of PBMCs. This TCR was recovered from a woman under 30 in good health and CMV-seronegative. The sequence joins TRBV9 to TRBJ1-1, and TRBD1 matches 7 of the central bases. CDR3 region: CASSAGQTNTEAFF. The DNA sequence is given as TGTGCCAGCAGCGCGGGACAGACGAACACTGAAGCTTTCTTT. Full variable domain (CDR3 extended with the reference TRBV9 and TRBJ1-1 proteins): DSGVTQTPKHLITATGQRVTLRCSPRSGDLSVYWYQQSLDQGLQFLIQYYNGEERAKGNILERFSAQQFPDLHSELNLSSLELGDSALYFCASSAGQTNTEAFFGQGTRLTVV.